This T cell receptor (beta chain) came from a study of cytomegalovirus exposure and HLA in healthy donors. Regarding the study as a whole: The tendency of first-cohort TCR clusters to co-occur in the roughly 120 validation repertoires was the finding of a later analysis. Whilst most TCR sequences proved rare, a subset of public TCRs occurred across many donors.

The method was immunoSEQ multiplex PCR; TCRdb's version includes in-frame clones alone and lacks a portion of them. The profile shows approximately 110,000 clones, about 90% of them singletons. J was trimmed by 2 bases and V by 10 bases; bases with no gene match: 2. The germline CDR1 and CDR2 sequences are SSHAT and FNYEAQ (reference sequence). The CDR3 has 13 residues. As concerns this clone: Its antigen is unidentified.

Material: PBMCs. The TCR comes from a woman aged 18 to 35 in good health and CMV-seronegative. This chain links TRBV7-7 with TRBJ2-3; TRBD2 aligns across 11 bases. For the CDR3, the DNA is TGTGCCAAACTAGCGGGAGTCACAGATACGCAGTATTTT. It translates to CAKLAGVTDTQYF.